This T cell receptor beta chain was profiled in a study of shared clonotypes between healthy human individuals. Study-wide background: The study used three CD4 naive, three CD4 memory, two CD8 naive and one CD8 memory plate per donor.

About this clone itself: The antigen remains undetermined.

Study outcomes and limitations: The genetic and exposure-history diversity represented was limited by few donors. Richness estimates generally favored naive over memory subsets.

Replicate PCRs from sorted subsets contained about 0.2 ug DNA, which is 30,000 to 35,000 T cell genomes. TCRdb keeps only in-frame clones here, not all; method: immunoSEQ multiplex PCR. The table includes millions of clones, about 95% detected once. Naivety among CD8 cells was defined by CD45RO negativity and positive CCR7 selection, thereby excluding terminally differentiated effector memory CD45RA+ cells. CDR3 length: 15 residues. The germline V gene encodes CDR1 SGHVS and CDR2 FQNEAQ. V was pared by 2 bases and J by 5 bases, with 7 bases of the junction left unmatched. The sequence was obtained from a man between 18 and 29 years old in good health. This rearrangement joins TRBV7-8 to TRBJ1-1, with 8 positions matching TRBD1. Sequencing was done on a sample of naive CD8+ T cells sorted from blood. Written as DNA, the CDR3 is TGTGCCAGCAGCTTATTCACAGGGGGGTCGACTGAAGCTTTCTTT. Its protein is CASSLFTGGSTEAFF.